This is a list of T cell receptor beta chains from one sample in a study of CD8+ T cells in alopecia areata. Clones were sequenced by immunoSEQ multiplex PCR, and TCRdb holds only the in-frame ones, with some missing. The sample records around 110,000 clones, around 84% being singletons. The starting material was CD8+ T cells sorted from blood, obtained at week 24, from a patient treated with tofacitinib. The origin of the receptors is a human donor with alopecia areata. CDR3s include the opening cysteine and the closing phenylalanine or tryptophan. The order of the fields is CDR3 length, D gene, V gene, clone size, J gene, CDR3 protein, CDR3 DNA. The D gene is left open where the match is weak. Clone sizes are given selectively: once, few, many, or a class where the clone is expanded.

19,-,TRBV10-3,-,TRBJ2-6,CAISGAKAGPYSGANVLTF,TGTGCCATCAGTGGAGCGAAGGCAGGACCTTACTCTGGGGCCAACGTCCTGACTTTC
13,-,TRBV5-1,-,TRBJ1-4,CATSFSPNEKLFF,TGCGCCACCTCTTTCTCGCCTAATGAAAAACTGTTTTTT
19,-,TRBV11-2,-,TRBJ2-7,CASSPITYRQAGKPYEQYF,TGTGCCAGCAGCCCCATAACCTACAGACAGGCGGGAAAACCCTACGAGCAGTACTTC
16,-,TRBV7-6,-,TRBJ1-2,CASSLYRRGAGYGYTF,TGTGCCAGCAGCTTATATCGGCGGGGCGCGGGCTATGGCTACACCTTC
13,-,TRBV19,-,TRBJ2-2,CASSFREAGELFF,TGTGCCAGTAGTTTTCGGGAAGCCGGGGAGCTGTTTTTT
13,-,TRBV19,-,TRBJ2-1,CASSLRGYNEQFF,TGTGCCAGTAGTCTTAGGGGCTACAATGAGCAGTTCTTC
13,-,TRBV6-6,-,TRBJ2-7,CASSDTTSYEQYF,TGTGCCAGCAGTGACACGACCTCCTACGAGCAGTACTTC
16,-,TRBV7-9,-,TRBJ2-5,CASSLGYGGNQETQYF,TGTGCCAGCAGCTTGGGGTATGGGGGGAACCAAGAGACCCAGTACTTC
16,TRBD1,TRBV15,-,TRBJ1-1,CATSRDLKGATAEAFF,TGTGCCACCAGCAGAGATCTTAAGGGGGCAACGGCTGAAGCTTTCTTT
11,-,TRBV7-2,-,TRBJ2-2,CASSTPGELFF,TGTGCCAGCAGCACCCCCGGGGAGCTGTTTTTT
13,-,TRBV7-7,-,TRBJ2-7,CASLRDDSYEQYF,TGTGCTAGCCTCCGGGACGACTCCTACGAGCAGTACTTC
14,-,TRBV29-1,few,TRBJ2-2,CSVVWVMNTGELFF,TGCAGCGTGGTTTGGGTGATGAACACCGGGGAGCTGTTTTTT
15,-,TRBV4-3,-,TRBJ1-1,CASSQDRVGSTEAFF,TGCGCCAGCAGCCAAGACAGGGTCGGGAGCACTGAAGCTTTCTTT
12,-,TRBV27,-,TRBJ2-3,CASSSGTDTQYF,TGTGCCAGCAGTTCCGGGACAGATACGCAGTATTTT
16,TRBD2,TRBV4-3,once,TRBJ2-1,CASSQVTGGVPNEQFF,TGCGCCAGCAGCCAAGTTACCGGGGGGGTTCCCAATGAGCAGTTCTTC
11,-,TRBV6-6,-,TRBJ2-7,CASSYGGEQYF,TGTGCCAGCAGTTACGGGGGCGAGCAGTACTTC
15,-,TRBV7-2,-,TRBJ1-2,CASSAGPGANYGYTF,TGTGCCAGCAGCGCTGGACCCGGGGCTAACTATGGCTACACCTTC
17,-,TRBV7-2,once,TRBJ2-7,CASSLPGLRVISYEQYF,TGTGCCAGCAGCTTACCGGGACTGCGAGTGATCTCCTACGAGCAGTACTTC
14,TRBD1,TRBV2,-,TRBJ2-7,CASSEGDSFYEQYF,TGTGCCAGCAGTGAAGGGGACAGCTTCTACGAGCAGTACTTC
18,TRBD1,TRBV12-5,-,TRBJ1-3,CASGLVLRDRGAGNTIYF,TGTGCTAGTGGTTTGGTCCTCAGGGACAGGGGCGCTGGAAACACCATATATTTT
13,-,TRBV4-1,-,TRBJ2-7,CASSQDSSYEQYF,TGCGCCAGCAGCCAAGACAGTTCCTACGAGCAGTACTTC
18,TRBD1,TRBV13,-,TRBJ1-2,CASSSSDTWDRLNYGYTF,TGTGCCAGCAGCTCGTCGGACACCTGGGACAGGTTAAACTATGGCTACACCTTC
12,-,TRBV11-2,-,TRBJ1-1,CASSFLGTEAFF,TGTGCCAGCAGCTTCCTTGGCACTGAAGCTTTCTTT
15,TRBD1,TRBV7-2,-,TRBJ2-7,CASSLGQAISYEQYF,TGTGCCAGCAGCTTGGGACAGGCCATCTCCTACGAGCAGTACTTC
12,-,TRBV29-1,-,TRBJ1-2,CSVVDGVDGYTF,TGCAGCGTTGTAGATGGGGTGGATGGCTACACCTTC
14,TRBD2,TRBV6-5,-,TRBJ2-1,CASSYKLAGGQEFF,TGTGCCAGCAGTTACAAACTAGCGGGGGGCCAAGAGTTCTTC
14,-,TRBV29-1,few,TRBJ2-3,CSVASGTSTDTQYF,TGCAGCGTCGCATCCGGGACTAGCACAGATACGCAGTATTTT
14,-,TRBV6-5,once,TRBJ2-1,CASSASSGMNEQFF,TGTGCCAGCAGTGCTTCTTCCGGGATGAATGAGCAGTTCTTC
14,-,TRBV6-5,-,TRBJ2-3,CASSYSGRGDTQYF,TGTGCCAGCAGTTACTCGGGGCGTGGAGATACGCAGTATTTT
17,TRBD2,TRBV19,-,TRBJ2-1,CASSIGSGGAIYNEQFF,TGTGCCAGTAGTATAGGTAGCGGGGGGGCAATTTACAATGAGCAGTTCTTC
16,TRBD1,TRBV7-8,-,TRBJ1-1,CASSLPRDRVDTEAFF,TGTGCCAGCAGCTTACCCCGGGACAGGGTTGACACTGAAGCTTTCTTT
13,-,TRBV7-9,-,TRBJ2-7,CASNKEGAYEQYF,TGTGCCAGCAATAAAGAGGGAGCCTACGAGCAGTACTTC
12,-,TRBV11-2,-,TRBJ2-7,CASSLNRDEQYF,TGTGCCAGCAGCTTAAACAGGGACGAGCAGTACTTC
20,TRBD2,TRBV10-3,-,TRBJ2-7,CAISDSPGTSGVSITYEQYF,TGTGCCATCAGTGATTCCCCCGGGACTAGCGGGGTTTCGATCACCTACGAGCAGTACTTC
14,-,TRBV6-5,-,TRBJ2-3,CASSSRLGTDTQYF,TGTGCCAGCAGTTCTCGACTTGGCACAGATACGCAGTATTTT
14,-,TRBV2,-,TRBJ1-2,CAREETGFNYGYTF,TGTGCCAGGGAAGAGACAGGATTTAACTATGGCTACACCTTC
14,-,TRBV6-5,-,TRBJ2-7,CASSYGGWTYEQYF,TGTGCCAGCAGTTACGGGGGGTGGACCTACGAGCAGTACTTC
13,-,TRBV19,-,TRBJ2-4,CASTPEGEDIQYF,TGTGCCAGTACTCCCGAGGGGGAGGACATTCAGTACTTC
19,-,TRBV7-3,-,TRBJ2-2,CASSLIPPAASANTGELFF,TGTGCCAGCAGCTTAATCCCCCCGGCAGCAAGCGCGAACACCGGGGAGCTGTTTTTT
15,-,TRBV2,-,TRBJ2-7,CASSEPDSSPYEQYF,TGTGCCAGCAGCGAACCGGACTCCTCACCCTACGAGCAGTACTTC
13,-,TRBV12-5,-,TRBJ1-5,CASGWNGNQPQHF,TGTGCTAGCGGGTGGAACGGCAATCAGCCCCAGCATTTT
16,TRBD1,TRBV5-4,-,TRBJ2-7,CASSLDRGQKAYEQYF,TGTGCCAGCAGCTTGGACAGGGGGCAGAAGGCCTACGAGCAGTACTTC
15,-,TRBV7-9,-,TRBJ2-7,CASSPTRFNIGEQYF,TGTGCCAGCAGTCCCACAAGATTCAATATAGGCGAGCAGTACTTC
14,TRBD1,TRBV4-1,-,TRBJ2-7,CASSHGDSSYEQYF,TGCGCCAGCAGCCATGGGGACAGCTCCTACGAGCAGTACTTC
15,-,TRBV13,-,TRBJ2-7,CASSSRGLLAYEQYF,TGTGCCAGCAGCTCCCGGGGGCTGCTCGCCTACGAGCAGTACTTC